A selection of T cell receptor beta chains follows, all from one sample in a study of blood T cell repertoires in COVID-19. TCRdb keeps only in-frame clones here, not all; method: immunoSEQ multiplex PCR. The sample has 250,000 to 350,000 clones; approximately 87% are singletons. Sequences were obtained from peripheral blood. The receptors stem from a woman in her 50s with active or convalescent COVID-19. The CDR3 runs from the conserved cysteine through the conserved F or W. D genes are given only for firm matches. For some rows the clone size is stated as once, few or many, or as a class when expanded; others skip it.

j_gene,abundance,v_gene,d_gene,CDR3nt,CDR3aa
TRBJ2-7,NA,TRBV6-5,TRBD2,TGTGCCAGCATGGCGGGAGGGCGGCGGGAGCAGTACTTC,CASMAGGRREQYF
TRBJ2-3,NA,TRBV7-6,TRBD1,TGTGCCAGCAGCTCAGCACTACAGGGGGCAATAGGTACGCAGTATTTT,CASSSALQGAIGTQYF
TRBJ1-5,NA,TRBV7-9,NA,TGTGCCAGCAGCTTAGACAGGGTGGGCAATCAGCCCCAGCATTTT,CASSLDRVGNQPQHF
TRBJ1-5,NA,TRBV28,TRBD1,TGTGCCAGCAGTTTCCGGGACAGGGGTAGTCAGCCCCAGCATTTT,CASSFRDRGSQPQHF
TRBJ2-7,NA,TRBV29-1,TRBD2,TGCAGCGTTGAGGGTTTGGTAGCGGGAGGGCCAGTGTCCTACGAGCAGTACTTC,CSVEGLVAGGPVSYEQYF
TRBJ2-7,NA,TRBV18,TRBD2,TGTGCCAGCTCACCGACTAGCGGGAGCAACGAGCAGTACTTC,CASSPTSGSNEQYF
TRBJ1-2,NA,TRBV9,NA,TGTGCCAGCAGCGTAGTGTCAGGGCTTGGCTACACCTTC,CASSVVSGLGYTF
TRBJ1-1,NA,TRBV5-1,NA,TGCGCCAGCAGACGGGAGGGGGGAGAGGCTTTCTTT,CASRREGGEAFF
TRBJ2-7,NA,TRBV25-1,TRBD1,TGTGCCAGCAGTGAATGGGGACAGACCTACGAGCAGTACTTC,CASSEWGQTYEQYF
TRBJ1-1,NA,TRBV6-5,NA,TGTGCCACCTCCAGGTTCACTGAAGCTTTCTTT,CATSRFTEAFF
TRBJ1-2,once,TRBV4-2,TRBD1,TGTGCCAGCAGCCAAGGCTACAGGGGGAACTATGGCTACACCTTC,CASSQGYRGNYGYTF